Listed below are T cell receptor beta chains from one sample, sequenced in a study of blood T cell repertoires in COVID-19. Profiled with immunoSEQ multiplex PCR; TCRdb holds only in-frame clones, not every one. The repertoire holds 250,000 to 350,000 clones, about 90% seen once, with around 2.1% in the top ten. Material for sequencing was peripheral blood. The source is a man aged 18 to 30 with active or convalescent COVID-19. Both conserved end residues are part of each CDR3. The D gene is left open where the match is weak. Size is stated for part of the rows, as once, few or many counts, or as a class when the clone is expanded.

.	.	TRBV27	TRBJ1-6	TGTGCCAGCACTGCAGGAAAATGGTCACCCCTCCACTTT	CASTAGKWSPLHF
.	TRBD1	TRBV5-6	TRBJ2-3	TGTGCCAGCAGCTCAGGGGGAGATACGCAGTATTTT	CASSSGGDTQYF
.	TRBD1	TRBV11-2	TRBJ2-7	TGTGCCAGCAGCTTAACACAGGGGGCCTACGAGCAGTACTTC	CASSLTQGAYEQYF
.	.	TRBV19	TRBJ1-1	TGTGCCAGTAGTCCCTTGGGCCTGAACACTGAAGCTTTCTTT	CASSPLGLNTEAFF
.	.	TRBV6-5	TRBJ1-6	TGTGCCAGCAGACGGACTGGGTATAATTCACCCCTCCACTTT	CASRRTGYNSPLHF
.	TRBD2	TRBV5-5	TRBJ2-1	TGTGCCAGCATGGTTGTAGCGGGCATTTATGAGCAGTTCTTC	CASMVVAGIYEQFF
.	.	TRBV20-1	TRBJ1-2	TGCAGTAGCCCTCAAATCTATGGCTACACCTTC	CSSPQIYGYTF
.	.	TRBV3-1/TRBV3-2	TRBJ2-7	TGTGCCAGCAGCCCGGGACTTCCCTACGAGCAGTACTTC	CASSPGLPYEQYF
.	.	TRBV14	TRBJ2-5	TGTGCCAGCAGCCAAGATAACTTTGGGCTAGCCCAAGAGACCCAGTACTTC	CASSQDNFGLAQETQYF
.	.	TRBV28	TRBJ2-1	TGTGCCAGCAGTTTTACGGGATTAGGCAATGAGCAGTTCTTC	CASSFTGLGNEQFF
.	.	TRBV6-1	TRBJ1-6	TGTGCCAGCAGTGAAGACAGGATAGGTTCACCCCTCCACTTT	CASSEDRIGSPLHF
few	TRBD2	TRBV7-9	TRBJ2-5	TGTGCCAGCTCCTGGGAGGGGGAGACCCAGTACTTC	CASSWEGETQYF
.	TRBD2	TRBV5-4	TRBJ2-3	TGTGCCAGCAGCTTTCGACTAGCGGGGACCACAGATACGCAGTATTTT	CASSFRLAGTTDTQYF
.	TRBD1	TRBV5-4	TRBJ1-1	TGTGCCAGCAGCTTGGGAGTAGGGGACAGGGGGCTTTCTGAAGCTTTCTTT	CASSLGVGDRGLSEAFF
.	.	TRBV7-8	TRBJ1-1	TGTGCCAGCAGCTTAAGGCAGGGGTCGGGGTACACTGAAGCTTTCTTT	CASSLRQGSGYTEAFF
.	TRBD2	TRBV4-1	TRBJ2-5	TGCGCCAGCAGCCAATTAGCGGGGGGCCTTCAAGAGACCCAGTACTTC	CASSQLAGGLQETQYF
.	.	TRBV4-3	TRBJ2-3	TGCGCCAGCAGCCAGGTGACAGGAGATGGGGAAGATACGCAGTATTTT	CASSQVTGDGEDTQYF
.	.	TRBV28	TRBJ1-1	TGTGCCAGCAGTCCCTGGAGGGGTGGGGGCACTGAAGCTTTCTTT	CASSPWRGGGTEAFF
.	.	TRBV7-9	TRBJ2-3	TGTGCCAGCAGCTTTGTTCAAGATACGCAGTATTTT	CASSFVQDTQYF
.	TRBD2	TRBV5-1	TRBJ2-1	TGCGCCAGCAGCGGAGGACTAGCGGGCTACAATGAGCAGTTCTTC	CASSGGLAGYNEQFF
.	.	TRBV19	TRBJ1-1	TGTGCCAGTAGACCGGGTAACACTGAAGCTTTCTTT	CASRPGNTEAFF
.	TRBD1	TRBV5-1	TRBJ2-7	TGCGCCAGCAGCTTTACGACATCGACAGGGGTAAAAACCTACGAGCAGTACTTC	CASSFTTSTGVKTYEQYF
.	.	TRBV18	TRBJ1-5	TGTGCCAGCTCACCAACCCCGGGCAATCAGCCCCAGCATTTT	CASSPTPGNQPQHF
.	.	TRBV29-1	TRBJ1-1	TGCAGCGCCGCCCCAGGGTTTGGGAACACTGAAGCTTTCTTT	CSAAPGFGNTEAFF
.	TRBD1	TRBV20-1	TRBJ1-2	TGCAGTGCTAGCAGGGGGGATGGCTACACCTTC	CSASRGDGYTF
.	.	TRBV7-9	TRBJ1-2	TGTGCCAGCAGCATGGGCGTCGGTGGCTACACCTTC	CASSMGVGGYTF
.	.	TRBV3-1/TRBV3-2	TRBJ1-1	TGTGCCAGCAGCCAAGGTCGGACGCGGACGGGGACTGAAGCTTTCTTT	CASSQGRTRTGTEAFF